The 32 T cell receptor beta chains presented below share a single source sample, sequenced in a study of blood T cells in healthy people across ages. For the second PCR, which ran for 7 to 11 cycles, a sample-barcoded 5' primer and a J-beta primer mix were used. TCRdb reprocessed the 5' RACE reads via MiXCR and lists one record per CDR3 protein. The sample gives some 940,000 distinct CDR3 sequences, 25% to 30% of which show up once; roughly 10% is in the top ten. These records were also assigned to another study, of T cells of mothers and their children.

Specimen: blood. Every receptor here comes from a woman between 40 and 55 years old in good health.

This clonotype was observed a few times. The CDR3 region is CASSLGPETVYEQYF. The CDR3 DNA reads TGCGCCAGCAGCTTGGGCCCGGAGACAGTCTACGAGCAGTACTTC. The chain joins TRBV5-1 to TRBJ2-7; TRBD1 is a possible D gene (5 bases). Trimming pared 0 bases from V and 3 bases from J, leaving 13 bases between. Germline V gives CDR1 SGHRS, CDR2 YFSETQ. This CDR3 comprises 15 residues.

About this clonotype: A read error is likely, as this CDR3 ends without the conserved phenylalanine or tryptophan. The chain has TRBV3-1 and TRBJ2-1, with TRBD1 matching over 8 bases. The CDR3 totals 17 residues. Per the germline V gene, CDR1 is LGHDT and CDR2 is YNNKEL (reference sequence). V shed 4 bases, J shed 0 bases, and the junction held 8 bases outside the gene matches. CDR3 coding DNA: TGTGCCAGCAGCCCAGGACAGGGCCTGTACTCCTACAATGAGCAGTTCTTA. Translating it yields CASSPGQGLYSYNEQFL.

A word on this clonotype: Its ends do not fully match the called genes, so a read error is possible. This chain connects TRBV20-1 to TRBJ1-2, with 8 bases aligning to TRBD1. The CDR3 totals 15 residues. Germline assignment: CDR1 DFQATT and CDR2 SNEGSKA (reference sequence). The CDR3 region is CSARTTGGPPSGHTF. The CDR3 DNA reads as TGCAGTGCTAGAACAACAGGGGGTCCTCCCTCTGGCCACACCTTC.

This clonotype has a handful of counts. The CDR3 reads CASNDRYTEAFF. The CDR3 DNA is TGTGCCAGCAACGACAGATACACTGAAGCTTTCTTT. The rearrangement joins TRBV7-2 to TRBJ1-1; weak D call: TRBD1 (5 bases). V lost 7 bases, J lost 3 bases, and 9 bases lay in between. Germline loops: CDR1 SGHTA, CDR2 FQGNSA. The CDR3 has 12 amino acids.

The chain has TRBV5-5 and TRBJ1-5, with D uncertain. V was trimmed by 2 bases and J by 1 base, leaving 10 bases between them. The CDR3 is 15 amino acids. Per the germline V gene, CDR1 is SGHKS and CDR2 is YYEKEE (reference sequence). CDR3 sequence reads: CASSLRTSSNQPQHF. CDR3 DNA sequence: TGTGCCAGCAGCTTACGGACGTCAAGCAATCAGCCCCAGCATTTT.

In this sample, this clonotype turned up a few times. The chain uses TRBV18 and TRBJ1-3; D gene ambiguous. Germline V gene sequence: CDR1 KGHSH, CDR2 LQKENI. V was pared by 2 bases and J by 3 bases, with 8 bases between. The CDR3 runs to 14 residues. The CDR3 DNA follows: TGTGCCAGCTCACCAGCTTCAAGTGGAAACACCATATATTTT. It encodes CASSPASSGNTIYF.

V usage is TRBV2 and J usage is TRBJ2-1; D is tentatively TRBD1 or TRBD2 (5 bases each). The V end was cut by 1 base, the J end by 8 bases, with 15 bases between. The CDR3 spans 15 residues. CDR1 SNHLY and CDR2 FYNNEI come from the germline V gene. CDR3 amino acids: CASSEGGVYGDEQFF. As DNA, the CDR3 is TGTGCCAGCAGTGAAGGAGGGGTCTATGGGGATGAGCAGTTCTTC.

The CDR3 coding sequence is TGCGCCAGCAGCTTGGATCCATCCTCCCGGAGCACAGATACGCAGTATTTT. Its protein is CASSLDPSSRSTDTQYF. This chain connects TRBV5-1 to TRBJ2-3; unclear D gene. V shed 0 bases and J shed 0 bases, with 14 bases lying between them. This CDR3 is built from 17 residues. Per germline, CDR1 SGHRS and CDR2 YFSETQ.

J is TRBJ1-1 and V is TRBV10-3; a weak D match, TRBD1 (5 bases). Germline-derived CDR1 and CDR2 are ENHRY and SYGVKD. This CDR3 comprises 13 residues. V was trimmed by 4 bases and J by 8 bases, leaving 14 bases between them. The CDR3 region has the DNA TGTGCCATCAGTGTGTCGGACAAGTCAGAAGCTTTCTTT. This translates into CAISVSDKSEAFF.

The genes are TRBV12-5 and TRBJ1-1; D remains unclear. This CDR3 has 15 residues. The germline V gene encodes CDR1 LGHNT and CDR2 FRNRAP. V gave up 8 bases and J gave up 0 bases, with 16 bases separating them. The CDR3 DNA follows: TGTGCTAGTAGAAGGGCAGAAGCCATGAACACTGAAGCTTTCTTT. It codes for CASRRAEAMNTEAFF.

The chain is built from TRBV7-2 and TRBJ1-2; 10 bases are a match to TRBD1. Trimming removed 7 bases from V and 6 bases from J; junction bases left unmatched: 11. The CDR3 sequence is 15 residues long. Germline V CDR1 and CDR2: SGHTA, FQGNSA. As DNA, the CDR3 is TGTGCCAGCACCACCGGGACAGGGGACGACCATGGCTACACCTTC. Its translation is CASTTGTGDDHGYTF.

In this sample, this clonotype turned up a few times. This chain uses TRBV28 with TRBJ2-1; D possibly corresponds to TRBD2 (6 bases). With 6 bases removed from V and 9 bases from J, the gap between germline ends came to 18 bases. Germline CDR1 is MDHEN and CDR2 is SYDVKM. The CDR3 has 14 residues. The CDR3 sequence: CASRTATSGREQFF. The CDR3 region has the DNA TGTGCCAGCAGGACAGCGACTAGTGGGCGTGAGCAGTTCTTC.

This clonotype appeared a few times. This chain links TRBV20-1 with TRBJ2-3; possible D gene TRBD1, 6 bases. The V end lost 6 bases, the J end lost 1 base, and 14 bases lay between the germline ends. Germline CDR1 reads DFQATT; CDR2 reads SNEGSKA (reference sequence). CDR3 size: 14 residues. CDR3: CSAMRGWGTDTQYF. CDR3 in DNA: TGCAGTGCGATGAGGGGGTGGGGCACAGATACGCAGTATTTT.

In this sample, this clonotype turned up once. The chain couples TRBV7-3 to TRBJ2-3, with TRBD1 identical over 7 bases. Germline trimming cut 4 bases from V and 1 base from J; bases unmatched to any gene: 5. This CDR3 contains 15 residues. Germline assignment: CDR1 SGHTA and CDR2 FQGTGA. The CDR3 DNA reads TGTGCCAGCAGCTCGACAGGGTACGGCACAGATACGCAGTATTTT. Translation: CASSSTGYGTDTQYF.

V is TRBV7-2 and J is TRBJ1-5; TRBD1 aligns across 10 bases. This CDR3 comprises 17 residues. Trimming cost V 2 bases and J 6 bases; bases outside gene matches: 10. Germline loops: CDR1 SGHTA, CDR2 FQGNSA. CDR3 in DNA: TGTGCCAGCAGCTTATCCCGAGGGACAGGGGACCGTCAGCCCCAGCATTTT. Translating it yields CASSLSRGTGDRQPQHF.

This clonotype has a handful of counts. With a much larger clone just one base away, this may be a read error. The rearrangement joins TRBV12-3 or TRBV12-4 to TRBJ2-1, with no clear D. The DNA end is more similar to TRBJ2-7, so the J call may be wrong. The CDR3 length is 14 residues. The CDR3 reads CASSLFPSYNEQYF. DNA of the CDR3: TGTGCCAGCAGCCTGTTCCCCTCCTACAATGAGCAGTACTTC.

This clonotype was observed at least ten times. The gene calls are TRBV5-4 and TRBJ2-7; D unclear. CDR3 length equals 11 residues. With 1 base removed from V and 6 bases from J, the gap between germline ends came to 5 bases. CDR1 and CDR2 (germline): SGHNT, YYREEE (reference sequence). CDR3 residues: CASSLKAEQYF. The CDR3 DNA follows: TGTGCCAGCAGCTTGAAAGCCGAGCAGTACTTC.

This chain joins TRBV9 and TRBJ2-2; D is unresolved. Trimming shortened V by 4 bases and J by 0 bases, and 10 bases separated the two germline ends. The CDR3 length is 15 residues. Germline V gene lookup returns CDR1 SGDLS and CDR2 YYNGEE. The CDR3 bases are TGTGCCAGCAGCAGGATCATATCGAACACCGGGGAGCTGTTTTTT. The encoded protein is CASSRIISNTGELFF.

The genes are TRBV20-1 and TRBJ1-2; D may be TRBD1 (5 bases). Trimming shortened V by 0 bases and J by 0 bases, and 11 bases separated the two germline ends. The germline V gene has CDR1 DFQATT and CDR2 SNEGSKA (reference sequence). The CDR3 runs to 15 residues. The CDR3 here is CSARDPGRSNYGYTF. Here the CDR3 DNA reads TGCAGTGCTAGAGATCCGGGACGGTCTAACTATGGCTACACCTTC.

Comments on this clonotype: A junction boundary mismatches the germline segment, possibly from a read error. The chain is built from TRBV18 and TRBJ2-5; TRBD1 aligns across 8 bases. The end of the DNA fits TRBJ2-7 better, so the J call may be wrong. The CDR3 contains 13 residues. CDR1 is KGHSH and CDR2 is LQKENI in the germline V gene. The CDR3 nucleotides are TGTGCCGGCTCACCAGGACAGGGAAACGAGCAGTACTTC. This sequence encodes CAGSPGQGNEQYF.

The count of this clonotype is one. This rearrangement joins TRBV27 to TRBJ2-3; the match to TRBD2 covers 11 bases. Germline values: CDR1 MNHEY, CDR2 SMNVEV (reference sequence). This CDR3 spans 16 amino acids. With V trimmed by 6 bases and J by 0 bases, 5 bases remained unmatched. CDR3 amino acids: CASRKGLADSTDTQYF. CDR3 nucleotide sequence: TGTGCCAGCAGGAAGGGACTAGCGGACAGCACAGATACGCAGTATTTT.

Notes on this clonotype: This clone may be a read error of a much larger clone one base away. The chain couples TRBV12-3 or TRBV12-4 to TRBJ2-3; 9 bases align to TRBD2. This CDR3 is built from 15 residues. V shed 6 bases and J 8 bases; nucleotides not matched to a gene: 12. The CDR3 DNA is TGTGCCAGCAGCGCGGGGGGGCATTCTAAAGGTACGCAGTATTTT. Translated: CASSAGGHSKGTQYF.

This chain joins TRBV28 and TRBJ2-2; D perhaps matches TRBD2 (6 bases). V lost 4 bases and J lost 2, with 14 bases in between. The CDR3 runs 16 residues. Germline loops: CDR1 MDHEN, CDR2 SYDVKM. The CDR3, as DNA: TGTGCCAGCAGTTCACACGGGACTCCAAACACCGGGGAGCTGTTTTTT. Translated, it gives CASSSHGTPNTGELFF.

This clonotype was recorded many times. V and J are TRBV20-1 and TRBJ1-2, with TRBD1 identical over 9 bases. The CDR3 length is 15 residues. Germline lookup yields CDR1 DFQATT and CDR2 SNEGSKA (reference sequence). Trimming took 0 bases from V and 4 from J; bases not matched to a gene: 6. CDR3 protein: CSARDMRDRAYGYTF. The DNA of the CDR3 is TGCAGTGCTAGAGATATGAGGGACAGGGCCTATGGCTACACCTTC.

Many counts were recorded for this clonotype. The chain recombines TRBV10-3 with TRBJ2-7, with D maybe TRBD2 (7 bases). The V end lost 7 bases, the J end lost 4 bases, and 14 bases lay between the germline ends. The CDR3 runs to 13 residues. Germline V gene sequence: CDR1 ENHRY, CDR2 SYGVKD. Written as DNA, the CDR3 is TGTGCCATCAAGGAGGGGGGGAGTTACGAGCAGTACTTC. This encodes CAIKEGGSYEQYF.

This clonotype was found many times. This rearrangement joins TRBV20-1 to TRBJ1-2; D is perhaps TRBD1 (6 bases). This CDR3 is 13 amino acids long. V lost 6 bases and J 3 bases, leaving 14 bases between the germline ends. In germline, CDR1 is DFQATT, CDR2 SNEGSKA (reference sequence). This chain's CDR3 is CSAGMDSYYGYTF. In DNA, the CDR3 is TGCAGTGCCGGAATGGACAGCTACTATGGCTACACCTTC.

The chain joins TRBV18 to TRBJ1-1, with D hard to call. Looked up from germline, CDR1 is KGHSH and CDR2 is LQKENI. This CDR3 contains 15 residues. The V gene lost 6 bases and the J gene lost 0 bases, with 14 bases spanning the gap. CDR3 bases: TGTGCCAGCTCTCGAGGGTCCTCTATGAACACTGAAGCTTTCTTT. It codes for CASSRGSSMNTEAFF.

The gene calls are TRBV5-1 and TRBJ1-6; D is unresolved. Germline CDR1 and CDR2: SGHRS and YFSETQ. The CDR3 consists of 16 residues. Trimming pared 3 bases from V and 2 bases from J, leaving 12 bases between. The CDR3 DNA is TGCGCCAGCAGCTACTCTCCAGTGGCCTATAATTCACCCCTCCACTTT. Protein: CASSYSPVAYNSPLHF. Full variable domain (remainder filled in from reference TRBV5-1 and TRBJ1-6): KAGVTQTPRYLIKTRGQQVTLSCSPISGHRSVSWYQQTPGQGLQFLFEYFSETQRNKGNFPGRFSGRQFSNSRSEMNVSTLELGDSALYLCASSYSPVAYNSPLHFGNGTRLTVT.

This chain links TRBV7-9 with TRBJ2-1; D not certain. Trimming took 0 bases from V and 8 from J, leaving 8 bases between them. The CDR3 covers 13 residues. Germline CDR1 is SEHNR and CDR2 is FQNEAQ (reference sequence). The DNA of the CDR3 is TGTGCCAGCAGCTTAGCACGGCGAGATGAGCAGTTCTTC. Translating it yields CASSLARRDEQFF. Using reference TRBV7-9 and TRBJ2-1 for the parts outside the CDR3, the full variable domain is DTGVSQNPRHKITKRGQNVTFRCDPISEHNRLYWYRQTLGQGPEFLTYFQNEAQLEKSRLLSDRFSAERPKGSFSTLEIQRTEQGDSAMYLCASSLARRDEQFFGPGTRLTVL.

The table lists this clonotype with many counts. The chain has TRBV29-1 and TRBJ2-7; D gene uncertain. Germline CDR1 SQVTM, CDR2 ANQGSEA. V was cut by 0 bases and J by 4 bases, with 4 bases left in between. The CDR3 sequence is 11 residues long. The CDR3, as DNA: TGCAGCGTTGAAGAGGGGTACGAGCAGTACTTC. Its protein product is CSVEEGYEQYF.

This clonotype was recorded a few times. The V and J genes are TRBV20-1 and TRBJ2-2; D gene unclear. Trimming removed 5 bases at V and 5 bases at J, with 9 bases between. CDR3 length: 12 amino acids. Germline V CDR1 and CDR2: DFQATT, SNEGSKA (reference sequence). The CDR3: CSARTPTGELFF. CDR3 DNA: TGCAGTGCTCGAACTCCAACCGGGGAGCTGTTTTTT.

Points on this clonotype: A read error is possible here, since a much larger clone lies one base away. The chain joins TRBV9 to TRBJ2-7; 9 bases fit TRBD1. The CDR3 consists of 16 residues. Germline values: CDR1 SGDLS, CDR2 YYNGEE. The CDR3 here is CANSIDDRGIYYEQYF. Here the CDR3 DNA reads TGTGCCAACAGCATAGACGACAGGGGGATCTACTACGAGCAGTACTTC. The full variable domain, completed using reference TRBV9 and TRBJ2-7, is DSGVTQTPKHLITATGQRVTLRCSPRSGDLSVYWYQQSLDQGLQFLIQYYNGEERAKGNILERFSAQQFPDLHSELNLSSLELGDSALYFCANSIDDRGIYYEQYFGPGTRLTVT.